These 22 T cell receptor beta chains originate from one sample sequenced in a study of blood T cell repertoires in COVID-19. This table comes from immunoSEQ multiplex PCR, and its TCRdb copy is limited to in-frame clones, with some not included. Here the sample spans roughly 120,000 clones, less than 85% being singletons. Sample: peripheral blood. These receptors were taken from a human donor with acute or convalescent COVID-19. The donor label of this sample is uncertain.

V and J are TRBV6-5 and TRBJ1-6, with TRBD1 matching 8 bases. The CDR3 covers 14 residues. V shed 6 bases and J 6 bases; nucleotides not matched to a gene: 4. Germline V gene data show CDR1 as MNHEY and CDR2 as SVGAGI. CDR3 coding DNA: TGTGCCAGCAGAGAGGGGACAGGTAATTCACCCCTCCACTTT. Its protein is CASREGTGNSPLHF.

The chain recombines TRBV4-1 with TRBJ2-7, with TRBD1 identical over 7 bases. The CDR3 totals 15 residues. From germline, CDR1 is MGHRA and CDR2 YSYEKL. Germline trimming cut 8 bases from V and 2 bases from J; bases unmatched to any gene: 12. The CDR3, as DNA: TGCGCCAGCCCGCTTCTGGGGACAGACACCTACGAGCAGTACTTC. Protein: CASPLLGTDTYEQYF.

This rearrangement joins TRBV11-2 to TRBJ2-1; D remains unclear. The ends were cut back, 5 bases at V and 4 bases at J, with 9 bases in the middle. The CDR3 is made up of 13 amino acids. Germline V gives CDR1 SGHAT, CDR2 FQNNGV. CDR3: CASSNRQYNEQFF. The CDR3 nucleotides read TGTGCCAGCAGCAATCGACAATACAATGAGCAGTTCTTC.

The V call is TRBV3-1 (or the pseudogene TRBV3-2), the J call TRBJ1-5; 7 bases match TRBD1. J gave up 5 bases and V 4 bases, and 5 bases lay outside the gene matches. CDR1 is LGHDT, CDR2 YNNKEL, per germline (reference sequence). The CDR3 consists of 14 residues. CDR3 nucleotide sequence: TGTGCCAGCAGCCCCCGGGACAGCGATCAGCCCCAGCATTTT. Its translation is CASSPRDSDQPQHF.

The CDR3 reads CASSLQGATNEKLFF. CDR3 coding DNA: TGTGCCAGCAGTTTACAGGGGGCGACTAATGAAAAACTGTTTTTT. The chain uses TRBV27 and TRBJ1-4; 8 positions match TRBD1. The CDR3 totals 15 residues. CDR1 is MNHEY and CDR2 is SMNVEV in the germline V gene (reference sequence). The V gene end was trimmed by 2 bases and the J gene end by 2 bases; junction bases not matched to a gene: 1.

This clone showed up just once. The chain combines TRBV6-5 with TRBJ1-2; TRBD1 might be the D (6 bases). Germline V gives CDR1 MNHEY, CDR2 SVGAGI. The CDR3 is 15 residues long. V dropped 0 bases and J dropped 7 bases, with 15 bases sitting between them. For the CDR3, the DNA is TGTGCCAGCAGTTACTCGGTGGACAGCCCCAGTGGCTACACCTTC. Translation gives CASSYSVDSPSGYTF.

The rearrangement links TRBV5-6 to TRBJ1-1; 7 positions match TRBD1. Germline-derived CDR1 and CDR2 are SGHDT and YYEEEE. This CDR3 is built from 14 residues. The ends lost 0 bases at V and 6 bases at J; junction bases unmatched: 5. CDR3 coding DNA: TGTGCCAGCAGCTTGGTAGGGGGCCCCTCTGAAGCTTTCTTT. It encodes CASSLVGGPSEAFF.

In its sample, this clone was seen once. V gene TRBV30 combines with J gene TRBJ2-5; 9 positions agree with TRBD2. The CDR3 loop spans 17 amino acids. CDR1 is GTSNPN, CDR2 SVGIG, per germline (reference sequence). V dropped 8 bases and J dropped 4; count of bases not matched to a gene: 20. Here the CDR3 DNA reads TGTGCCCTGAGGCCCCTAGCGGGGCCACCATTTGGAGAGACCCAGTACTTC. Translation gives CALRPLAGPPFGETQYF.

The rearrangement joins TRBV10-3 to TRBJ1-4, with a weak D call TRBD1 (5 bases). Germline V gene lookup returns CDR1 ENHRY and CDR2 SYGVKD. Trimming removed 4 bases at V and 8 bases at J, with 11 bases between. The CDR3 spans 13 residues. The CDR3, as DNA: TGTGCCATCAGTGTCAGGGCAGGCGAAAAACTGTTTTTT. Its protein product is CAISVRAGEKLFF.

This chain uses TRBV7-9 with TRBJ1-5; 11 bases are a match to TRBD1. The trim removed 0 bases at V and 5 bases at J, leaving 9 bases unmatched. This CDR3 comprises 18 residues. From germline, CDR1 is SEHNR and CDR2 FQNEAQ (reference sequence). The CDR3 loop is CASSLAFGTGGSDQPQHF. CDR3 sequence (DNA): TGTGCCAGCAGCTTAGCGTTTGGGACAGGGGGTTCTGATCAGCCCCAGCATTTT.

This chain connects TRBV7-9 to TRBJ1-6; no clear D. The CDR3 is made up of 14 amino acids. V gave up 5 bases and J gave up 10 bases, with 15 bases separating them. Germline CDR1 and CDR2: SEHNR and FQNEAQ (reference sequence). The CDR3 DNA follows: TGTGCCAGCAGCCAGGCCCCCTTGGGCTCACCCCTCCACTTT. Translation: CASSQAPLGSPLHF.

The V and J genes are TRBV4-2 and TRBJ2-1; 15 nucleotides line up with TRBD2. This CDR3 has 18 residues. J gave up 11 bases and V 1 base, and 12 bases lay outside the gene matches. The germline gives CDR1 LGHNA, CDR2 YNFKEQ. This CDR3 is CASSQGTSGGVTTMKQFF. The CDR3 DNA reads as TGTGCCAGCAGCCAAGGGACTAGCGGGGGGGTGACTACAATGAAGCAGTTCTTC.

The chain is built from TRBV13 and TRBJ2-7; 9 bases are a match to TRBD2. The CDR3 runs 15 residues. After removal of 5 bases from V and 2 bases from J, the junction contained 7 bases not matched to a gene. Per germline, CDR1 PRHDT and CDR2 FYEKMQ (reference sequence). The CDR3 DNA is TGTGCCAGCAGCCCGGCGGGCGGGGGGGCCTACGAGCAGTACTTC. This sequence encodes CASSPAGGGAYEQYF.

The gene calls are TRBV4-1 and TRBJ1-5; no reliable D call. CDR1 and CDR2 from the germline V gene are MGHRA and YSYEKL. The CDR3 has 14 amino acids. V lost 3 bases and J lost 9, with 15 bases in between. The CDR3 region has the DNA TGCGCCAGCAGCCAGGAGACCTTACGGTGGCCCCAGCATTTT. Amino acids: CASSQETLRWPQHF.

The sample holds one count of this clone. J is TRBJ2-7 and V is TRBV5-1; D is possibly TRBD2 (5 bases). The CDR3 contains 15 residues. Germline V gene data show CDR1 as SGHRS and CDR2 as YFSETQ. V gave up 1 base and J gave up 0 bases, with 11 bases separating them. In nucleotides, the CDR3 is TGCGCCAGCAGCTTGAGTTTGGGGAGCTCCTACGAGCAGTACGTC. As protein: CASSLSLGSSYEQYV.

This clone has only a few counts. The J gene is TRBJ2-1, the V gene TRBV3-1 (or the pseudogene TRBV3-2), with TRBD2 identical over 10 bases. The germline V gene has CDR1 LGHDT and CDR2 YNNKEL (reference sequence). The CDR3 runs 15 residues. V was clipped by 1 base and J by 9 bases; unmatched bases: 6. CDR3 region: CASSQASSGGGEQFF. The CDR3 DNA is TGTGCCAGCAGCCAAGCGTCTAGCGGGGGAGGTGAGCAGTTCTTC.

The rearrangement joins TRBV30 to TRBJ2-1, with D uncertain. The germline V and J ends were trimmed by 2 bases and 8 bases, with 10 bases remaining between them. There are 12 residues in the CDR3. The germline V gene encodes CDR1 GTSNPN and CDR2 SVGIG (reference sequence). Here the CDR3 DNA reads TGTGCCTGGAGTCGACAAATCTATGAGCAGTTCTTC. Amino acids: CAWSRQIYEQFF.

The chain carries TRBV10-1 and TRBJ1-6; a possible D gene is TRBD1 (6 bases). V was cut by 2 bases and J by 6 bases, with 8 bases left in between. The length of the CDR3 is 14 residues. Per germline, CDR1 WNHNN and CDR2 SYGVQD (reference sequence). The CDR3 DNA follows: TGCGCCAGCAGTGAGGAACAGGGTAATTCACCCCTCCACTTT. Its protein is CASSEEQGNSPLHF.

The chain has TRBV5-5 and TRBJ2-1; unclear D gene. From germline, CDR1 is SGHKS and CDR2 YYEKEE (reference sequence). The CDR3 runs to 15 residues. The ends were cut back, 0 bases at V and 4 bases at J, with 11 bases in the middle. CDR3 residues: CASSLGPQPYNEQFF. Here the CDR3 DNA reads TGTGCCAGCAGCTTGGGGCCCCAACCTTACAATGAGCAGTTCTTC.

This clone came up many times. The J gene is TRBJ2-5, the V gene TRBV2; 12 nucleotides agree with TRBD1. Losses at the gene ends were 4 bases for V and 5 bases for J; bases not matched to a gene: 5. CDR3 length: 15 amino acids. Germline values: CDR1 SNHLY, CDR2 FYNNEI. CDR3 in DNA: TGTGCCAGCAGTGGGGACAGGGGGCAGTGGGAGACCCAGTACTTC. Its translation: CASSGDRGQWETQYF. Complete variable domain (other parts from reference TRBV2 and TRBJ2-5): EPEVTQTPSHQVTQMGQEVILRCVPISNHLYFYWYRQILGQKVEFLVSFYNNEISEKSEIFDDQFSVERPDGSNFTLKIRSTKLEDSAMYFCASSGDRGQWETQYFGPGTRLLVL.

A few counts support this clone. This rearrangement joins TRBV6-5 to TRBJ1-3; no reliable D call. Germline V CDR1 and CDR2: MNHEY, SVGAGI. Deletions cut 6 bases from V and 0 bases from J, with 9 bases between. The CDR3 consists of 14 residues. The CDR3 loop reads CASSQVFSGNTIYF. CDR3 DNA: TGTGCCAGCAGCCAGGTTTTCTCTGGAAACACCATATATTTT.

The chain combines TRBV6-5 with TRBJ1-2; tentatively, D is TRBD1 (5 bases). Germline V gene lookup returns CDR1 MNHEY and CDR2 SVGAGI. The CDR3 has 13 residues. V lost 6 bases and J 4 bases, leaving 12 bases between the germline ends. CDR3 in DNA: TGTGCCAGCAGCGGGGGAGCTTCCTATGGCTACACCTTC. This sequence encodes CASSGGASYGYTF.